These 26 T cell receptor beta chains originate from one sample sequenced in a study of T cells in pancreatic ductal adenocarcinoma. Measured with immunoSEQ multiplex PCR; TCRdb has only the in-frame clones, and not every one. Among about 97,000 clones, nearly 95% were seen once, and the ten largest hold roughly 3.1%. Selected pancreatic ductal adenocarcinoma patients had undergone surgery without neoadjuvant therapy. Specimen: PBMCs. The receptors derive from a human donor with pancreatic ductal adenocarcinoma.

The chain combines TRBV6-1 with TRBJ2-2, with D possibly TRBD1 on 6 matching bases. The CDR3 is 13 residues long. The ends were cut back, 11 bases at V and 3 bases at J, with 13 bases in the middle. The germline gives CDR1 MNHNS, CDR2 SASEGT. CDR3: CAGDRRDTGELFF. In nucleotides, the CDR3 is TGTGCCGGAGACAGGAGAGACACCGGGGAGCTGTTTTTT.

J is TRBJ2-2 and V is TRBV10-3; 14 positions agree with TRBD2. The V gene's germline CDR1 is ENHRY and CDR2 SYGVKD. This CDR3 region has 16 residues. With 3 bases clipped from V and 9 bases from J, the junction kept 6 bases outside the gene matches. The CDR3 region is CAISDPGTSGRRELFF. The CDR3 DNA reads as TGTGCCATCAGTGACCCTGGGACTAGCGGGAGAAGGGAGCTGTTTTTT.

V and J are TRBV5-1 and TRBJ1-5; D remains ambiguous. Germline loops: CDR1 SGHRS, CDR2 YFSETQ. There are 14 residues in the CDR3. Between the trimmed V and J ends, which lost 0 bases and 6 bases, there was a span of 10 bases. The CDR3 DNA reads TGCGCCAGCAGCTTGGAGGCGGGCGCTCAGCCCCAGCATTTT. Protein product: CASSLEAGAQPQHF.

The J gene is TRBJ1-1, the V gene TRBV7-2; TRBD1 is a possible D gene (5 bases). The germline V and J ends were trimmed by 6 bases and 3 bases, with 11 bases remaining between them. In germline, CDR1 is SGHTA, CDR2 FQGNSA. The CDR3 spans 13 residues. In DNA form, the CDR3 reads TGTGCCAGCAGTCCCCAGGGTGACACTGAAGCTTTCTTT. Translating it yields CASSPQGDTEAFF.

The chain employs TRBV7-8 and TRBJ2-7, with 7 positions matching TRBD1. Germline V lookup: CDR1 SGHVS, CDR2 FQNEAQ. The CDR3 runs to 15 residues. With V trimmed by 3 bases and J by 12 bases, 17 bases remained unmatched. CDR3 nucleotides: TGTGCCAGCAGCTTCTTTGTGGGGGACAGATCGGCCTTGTACTTC. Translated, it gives CASSFFVGDRSALYF. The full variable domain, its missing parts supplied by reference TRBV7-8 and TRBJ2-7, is GAGVSQSPRYKVAKRGQDVALRCDPISGHVSLFWYQQALGQGPEFLTYFQNEAQLDKSGLPSDRFFAERPEGSVSTLKIQRTQQEDSAVYLCASSFFVGDRSALYFGPGTRLTVT.

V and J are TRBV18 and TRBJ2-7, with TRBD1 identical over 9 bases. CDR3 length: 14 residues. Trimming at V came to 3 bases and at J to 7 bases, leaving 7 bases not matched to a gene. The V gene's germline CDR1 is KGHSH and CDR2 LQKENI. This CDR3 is CASSPGQGDREQYF. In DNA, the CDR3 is TGTGCCAGCTCACCGGGACAGGGAGATAGGGAGCAGTACTTC.

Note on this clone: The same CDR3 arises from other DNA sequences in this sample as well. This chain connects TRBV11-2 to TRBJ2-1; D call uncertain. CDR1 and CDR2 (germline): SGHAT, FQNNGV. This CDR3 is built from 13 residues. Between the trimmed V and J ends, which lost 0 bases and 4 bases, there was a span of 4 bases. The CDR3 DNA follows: TGTGCCAGCAGCTTAGACAGGTACAATGAGCAGTTCTTC. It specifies CASSLDRYNEQFF.

The DNA for the CDR3 is TGTGCCAGCAGCCAAGACTCACTAGCGGCCTCCTACAATGAGCAGTTCTTC. Its translation: CASSQDSLAASYNEQFF. The rearrangement joins TRBV4-2 to TRBJ2-1; 8 bases are a match to TRBD2. Germline V CDR1 and CDR2: LGHNA, YNFKEQ. There are 17 residues in the CDR3. V dropped 0 bases and J dropped 0; count of bases not matched to a gene: 4.

The CDR3 DNA is TGTGCCAGCAGCGTAACTAGCGGGGGCTACGAGCAGTACTTC. Amino acids: CASSVTSGGYEQYF. The rearrangement uses TRBV7-2 and TRBJ2-7; TRBD2 agrees at 11 bases. The CDR3 is made up of 14 amino acids. With 5 bases clipped from V and 3 bases from J, the junction kept 3 bases outside the gene matches. Germline-derived CDR1 and CDR2 are SGHTA and FQGNSA.

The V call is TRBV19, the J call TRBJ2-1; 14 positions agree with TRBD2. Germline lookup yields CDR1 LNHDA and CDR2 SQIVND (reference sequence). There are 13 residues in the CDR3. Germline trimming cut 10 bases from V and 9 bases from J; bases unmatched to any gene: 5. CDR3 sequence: CATTTSGRGEQFF. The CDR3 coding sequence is TGTGCCACCACGACTAGCGGGAGGGGTGAGCAGTTCTTC.

For the CDR3, the DNA is TGTGCCAGCAGTGTAGAGACTAGCAGCTCCTACGAGCAGTACTTC. Its translation: CASSVETSSSYEQYF. V is TRBV6-1 and J is TRBJ2-7; 7 bases match TRBD2. CDR1 MNHNS and CDR2 SASEGT come from the germline V gene. The J segment lost 0 bases and the V segment lost 4 bases, leaving 6 bases of the junction unmatched. This CDR3 region has 15 residues.

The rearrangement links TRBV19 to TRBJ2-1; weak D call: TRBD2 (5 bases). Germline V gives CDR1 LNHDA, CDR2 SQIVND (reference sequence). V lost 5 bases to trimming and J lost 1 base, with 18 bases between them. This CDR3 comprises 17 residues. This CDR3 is CASSLLPLGGSYNEQFF. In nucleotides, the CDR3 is TGTGCCAGTAGTCTTCTCCCCCTAGGAGGTTCCTACAATGAGCAGTTCTTC.

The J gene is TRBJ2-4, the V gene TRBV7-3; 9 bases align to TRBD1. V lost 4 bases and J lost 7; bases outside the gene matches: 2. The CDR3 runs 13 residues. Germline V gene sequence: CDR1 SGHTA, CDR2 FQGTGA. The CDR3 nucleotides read TGTGCCAGCAGCTCGGGACAGGGTAACATTCAGTACTTC. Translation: CASSSGQGNIQYF.

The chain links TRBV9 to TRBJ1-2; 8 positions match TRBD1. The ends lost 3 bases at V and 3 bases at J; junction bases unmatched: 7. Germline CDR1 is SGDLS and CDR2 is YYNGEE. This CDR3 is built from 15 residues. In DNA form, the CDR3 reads TGTGCCAGCAGCGCCTACTCGGGACAGGACTATGGCTACACCTTC. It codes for CASSAYSGQDYGYTF.

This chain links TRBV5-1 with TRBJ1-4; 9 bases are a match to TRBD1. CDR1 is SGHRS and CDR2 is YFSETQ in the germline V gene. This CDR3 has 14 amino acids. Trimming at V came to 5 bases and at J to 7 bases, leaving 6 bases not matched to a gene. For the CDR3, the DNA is TGCGCCAGCAGGGTCGGGACAGGGTTTGAAAAACTGTTTTTT. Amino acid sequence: CASRVGTGFEKLFF.

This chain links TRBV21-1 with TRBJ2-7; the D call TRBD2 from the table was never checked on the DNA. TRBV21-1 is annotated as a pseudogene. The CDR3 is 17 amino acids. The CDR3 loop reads CASSKAEAGGPYFEQYF. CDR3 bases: TGTGCCAGCAGCAAAGCGGAGGCGGGAGGACCTTACTTCGAGCAGTACTTC.

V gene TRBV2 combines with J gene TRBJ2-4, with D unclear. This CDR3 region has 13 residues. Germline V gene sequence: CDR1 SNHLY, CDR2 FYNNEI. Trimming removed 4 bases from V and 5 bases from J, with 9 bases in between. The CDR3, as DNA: TGTGCCAGCAGTGGTTATGTCGAAAACATTCAGTACTTC. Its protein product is CASSGYVENIQYF.

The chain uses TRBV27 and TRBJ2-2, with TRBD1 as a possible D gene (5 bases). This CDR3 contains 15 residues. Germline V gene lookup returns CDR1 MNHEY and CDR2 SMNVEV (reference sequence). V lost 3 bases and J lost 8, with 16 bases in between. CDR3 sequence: CASSFSGPGIGELFF. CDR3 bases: TGTGCCAGCAGTTTTTCCGGCCCAGGGATAGGGGAGCTGTTTTTT.

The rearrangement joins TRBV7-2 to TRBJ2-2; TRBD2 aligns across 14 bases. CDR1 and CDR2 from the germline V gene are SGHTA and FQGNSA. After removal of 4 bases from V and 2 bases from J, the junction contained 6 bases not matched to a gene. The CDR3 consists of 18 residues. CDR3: CASSSRLAGGPNTGELFF. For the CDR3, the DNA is TGTGCCAGCAGCTCCCGACTAGCGGGGGGGCCCAACACCGGGGAGCTGTTTTTT.

CDR3 sequence reads: CASSYRGLSDTQYF. CDR3 sequence (DNA): TGTGCCAGCAGTTATAGAGGTCTATCGGATACGCAGTATTTT. The V call is TRBV6-6, the J call TRBJ2-3; no firm D call. Germline CDR1 MNHNY, CDR2 SVGAGI (reference sequence). CDR3 length equals 14 residues. V shed 3 bases and J shed 6 bases, with 13 bases lying between them.

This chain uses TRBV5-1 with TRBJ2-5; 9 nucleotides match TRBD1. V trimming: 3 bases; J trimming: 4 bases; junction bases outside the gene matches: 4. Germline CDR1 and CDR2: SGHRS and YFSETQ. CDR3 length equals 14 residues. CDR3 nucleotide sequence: TGCGCCAGCAGCTACGGGGACAGGGCAGAGACCCAGTACTTC. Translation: CASSYGDRAETQYF.

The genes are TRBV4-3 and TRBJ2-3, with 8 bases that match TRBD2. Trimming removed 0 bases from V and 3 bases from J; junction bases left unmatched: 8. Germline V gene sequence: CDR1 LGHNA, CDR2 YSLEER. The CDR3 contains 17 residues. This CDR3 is CASSQEFGGGLTDTQYF. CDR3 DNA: TGCGCCAGCAGCCAAGAGTTCGGGGGGGGATTAACAGATACGCAGTATTTT.

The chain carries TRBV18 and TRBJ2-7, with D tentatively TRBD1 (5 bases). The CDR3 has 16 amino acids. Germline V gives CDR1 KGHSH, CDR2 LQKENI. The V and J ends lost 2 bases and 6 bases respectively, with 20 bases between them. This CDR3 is CASSPSPLGAVREQYF. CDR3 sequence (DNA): TGTGCCAGCTCACCATCCCCTTTAGGGGCTGTACGCGAGCAGTACTTC.

Here the CDR3 reads CAISESKREKLFF. The CDR3 DNA is TGTGCCATCAGTGAGTCGAAGCGGGAAAAACTGTTTTTT. The rearrangement links TRBV10-3 to TRBJ1-4, with unresolved D. The length of the CDR3 is 13 residues. V was shortened by 0 bases and J by 8 bases, with 7 bases between the two germline ends. Germline V gene data show CDR1 as ENHRY and CDR2 as SYGVKD.

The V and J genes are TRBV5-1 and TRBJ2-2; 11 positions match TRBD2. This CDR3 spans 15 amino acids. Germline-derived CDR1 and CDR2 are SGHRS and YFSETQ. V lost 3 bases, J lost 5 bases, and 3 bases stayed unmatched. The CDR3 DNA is TGCGCCAGCAGCTACACTAGCGGGGGAACCGGGGAGCTGTTTTTT. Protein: CASSYTSGGTGELFF.

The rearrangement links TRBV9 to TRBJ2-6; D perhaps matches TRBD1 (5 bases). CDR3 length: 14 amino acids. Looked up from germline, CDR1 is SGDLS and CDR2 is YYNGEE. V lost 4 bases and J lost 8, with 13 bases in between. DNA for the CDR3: TGTGCCAGCAGCACGCCACAGGAGCCCAACGTCCTGACTTTC. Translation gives CASSTPQEPNVLTF.